This TCR beta chain was recorded in a study of human T cells and chemical hapten exposure. Study context: Per-sample variation in TCR yield stemmed mainly from small pooled library volume differences. The study's findings and limits: Significantly more large CDR3 similarity clusters arose among expanded TCRs than among controls.

Germline CDR1 is MNHEY and CDR2 is SMNVEV (reference sequence). Deletions cut 4 bases from V and 1 base from J, with 11 bases between. The CDR3 consists of 16 residues. What the library attached to individual cDNA molecules were unique molecular identifiers. MiXCR, run by TCRdb on the RACE reads, gives a single entry per CDR3 protein. The profile shows 75,000 to 100,000 distinct CDR3 sequences, over 9.5% of them singletons. Time point described: patch test 1, 2 weeks after DPC sensitization. Treatment defined: therapeutic diphenylcyclopropenone sensitization with weekly scalp DPC. This clonotype was counted between two and nine times. Its cognate antigen is unknown.

J is TRBJ1-6 and V is TRBV27; no clear D gene. The TCR was taken from a man aged 40-50 years with alopecia areata. Some clones in this sample may be carry-over from other donors' samples. The sequencing used whole blood, collected in connection with sensitization to the hapten diphenylcyclopropenone (DPC). The DNA for the CDR3 is TGTGCCAGCAGTTCCCCAGCTCGGTCCTATAATTCACCCCTCCACTTT. This encodes CASSSPARSYNSPLHF.